This TCR beta chain comes out of a study of lymphopenia after photon versus proton radiotherapy. Broader study findings: Under photons, naive T cells and diversity fell while effector/memory populations rose. After the lymphocyte nadir, photon-treated repertoires showed oligoclonal expansion, especially of CD8+ Temra cells.

V was cut by 5 bases and J by 7 bases, with 18 bases left in between. The length of the CDR3 is 14 residues. Germline V gene data show CDR1 as GTSNPN and CDR2 as SVGIG (reference sequence). Only in-frame clones appear in the TCRdb table, and some are missing; sequencing was by immunoSEQ multiplex PCR. The data hold roughly 64,000 clones, with 87% observed a single time. Of note for this clone: No antigen is known for it.

The rearrangement joins TRBV30 to TRBJ2-1; either TRBD1 or TRBD2 may supply D (6 bases each). Sequenced material: peripheral blood, taken from a patient treated with proton-based radiotherapy. The clonotype was recovered from a man older than 75 with esophageal cancer. The CDR3 sequence: CAWSRGRVMNEQFF. CDR3 DNA sequence: TGTGCCTGGTCCCGGGGGCGCGTCATGAATGAGCAGTTCTTC.